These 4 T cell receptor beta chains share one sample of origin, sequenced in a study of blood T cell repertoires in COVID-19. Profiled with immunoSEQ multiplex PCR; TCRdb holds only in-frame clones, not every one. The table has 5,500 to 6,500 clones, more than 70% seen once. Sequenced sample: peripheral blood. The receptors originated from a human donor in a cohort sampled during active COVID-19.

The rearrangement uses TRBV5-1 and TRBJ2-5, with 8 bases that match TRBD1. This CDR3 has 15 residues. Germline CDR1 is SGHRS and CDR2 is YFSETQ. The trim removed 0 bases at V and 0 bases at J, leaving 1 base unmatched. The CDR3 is CASSLGTGNQETQYF. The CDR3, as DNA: TGCGCCAGCAGCTTGGGGACAGGGAACCAAGAGACCCAGTACTTC.

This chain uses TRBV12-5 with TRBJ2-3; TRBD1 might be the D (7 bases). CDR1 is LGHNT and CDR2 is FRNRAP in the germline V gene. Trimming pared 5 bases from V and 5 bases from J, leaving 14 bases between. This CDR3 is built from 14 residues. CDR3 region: CASGIGQEGDTQYF. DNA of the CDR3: TGTGCTAGTGGTATCGGACAGGAGGGAGATACGCAGTATTTT.

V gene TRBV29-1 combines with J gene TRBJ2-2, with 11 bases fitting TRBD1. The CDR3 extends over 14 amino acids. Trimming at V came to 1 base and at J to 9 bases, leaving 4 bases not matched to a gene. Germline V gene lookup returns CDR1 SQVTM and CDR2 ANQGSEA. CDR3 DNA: TGCAGCGTTGAAGTGGGACAGGGGGTGCGGGAGCTGTTTTTT. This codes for CSVEVGQGVRELFF.

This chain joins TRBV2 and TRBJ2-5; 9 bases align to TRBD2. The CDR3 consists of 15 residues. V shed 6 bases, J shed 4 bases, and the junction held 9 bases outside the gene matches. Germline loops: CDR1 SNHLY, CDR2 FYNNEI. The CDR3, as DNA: TGTGCCAGCAGGGAACTAAATAGCGGGGGAGAGACCCAGTACTTC. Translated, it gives CASRELNSGGETQYF.